This T cell receptor (beta chain) emerged from a study of Tregs in tolerant kidney transplant recipients. Study-level findings and limits: Tregs expanded with activated donor B cells seemed most donor-specific. In tolerant patients, donor-specific Tregs outgrew total Tregs, suggesting antigen-driven expansion. Nucleotide sequences could not be compared across some patients' samples due to primer changes.

Only in-frame clones appear in the TCRdb table, and some are missing; sequencing was by immunoSEQ multiplex PCR. The data contain about 50,000 clones, more than 70% of them seen just once; the ten biggest clones take up around 15%. V gave up 7 bases and J gave up 4 bases, with 9 bases separating them. Germline loops: CDR1 MNHEY, CDR2 SMNVEV (reference sequence). The CDR3 is made up of 12 amino acids. Comments on this clone: The antigen is not known.

Related graft donors supplied nonmyeloablative bone marrow transplants, and mixed chimerism was transient. CD4+CD25+CD127- Tregs, CD4+CD25- non-Tregs, CD4 and CD8 cells were sorted. The receptor was derived from a human patient who received a combined kidney and bone marrow transplant. The T cells may partly be graft donor cells. The V gene is TRBV27, the J gene TRBJ2-3; a possible D gene is TRBD1 (5 bases). This specimen consisted of CD8+ T cells from blood (PBMCs), obtained 12 months after the transplant. The CDR3 DNA sequence: TGTGCCAGCAAAGGGGTGTCAGATACGCAGTATTTT. This codes for CASKGVSDTQYF.